This is a list of T cell receptor beta chains from one sample in a study of T cells in Graves' hyperthyroidism and ophthalmopathy. TCRdb re-analysed the multiplex PCR reads in MiXCR, keeping a single row per CDR3 protein. The table records 350,000 to 500,000 distinct CDR3 sequences, roughly an eighth of them present only once. Sequencing used blood. The source of these receptors is a woman younger than 35 with Graves' hyperthyroidism. Both conserved end residues are part of each CDR3. D genes are given only for firm matches. Rows may omit the clone size; those that give it use once, few, many or a size class.

v_call: TRBV7-3; d_call: TRBD2; j_call: TRBJ2-2; clone_size: NA; cdr3_aa: CASSLSTSGTGELFF; cdr3_nt: TGTGCCAGCAGCTTAAGTACTAGCGGGACCGGGGAGCTGTTTTTT
v_call: TRBV27; d_call: NA; j_call: TRBJ2-2; clone_size: NA; cdr3_aa: CASSIEWDSGGTGELFF; cdr3_nt: TGTGCCAGCAGTATTGAATGGGACTCAGGGGGCACCGGGGAGCTGTTTTTT
v_call: TRBV27; d_call: TRBD1; j_call: TRBJ2-1; clone_size: many; cdr3_aa: CASSLGDRGQNEQFF; cdr3_nt: TGTGCCAGCAGTTTAGGGGACAGGGGGCAAAATGAGCAGTTCTTC
v_call: TRBV19; d_call: TRBD1; j_call: TRBJ1-4; clone_size: NA; cdr3_aa: CASEPTSGTGREKLFF; cdr3_nt: TGTGCCAGTGAGCCGACCTCCGGGACAGGGCGTGAAAAACTGTTTTTT
v_call: TRBV9; d_call: TRBD2; j_call: TRBJ2-7; clone_size: many; cdr3_aa: CASSALASSYEQYF; cdr3_nt: TGTGCCAGCAGCGCACTAGCGAGCTCCTACGAGCAGTACTTC
v_call: TRBV6-5; d_call: TRBD2; j_call: TRBJ2-1; clone_size: many; cdr3_aa: CASSYSTPASGEALNEQFF; cdr3_nt: TGTGCCAGCAGTTACTCGACACCGGCTAGCGGAGAGGCGTTGAATGAGCAGTTCTTC
v_call: TRBV20-1; d_call: TRBD1; j_call: TRBJ2-7; clone_size: few; cdr3_aa: CSAVQGASYEQYF; cdr3_nt: TGCAGTGCAGTACAGGGGGCGAGCTACGAGCAGTACTTC
v_call: TRBV14; d_call: NA; j_call: TRBJ1-1; clone_size: few; cdr3_aa: CASSPESRSGTEAFF; cdr3_nt: TGTGCCAGCAGCCCAGAGTCTAGATCTGGCACTGAAGCTTTCTTT
v_call: TRBV11-2; d_call: NA; j_call: TRBJ2-5; clone_size: many; cdr3_aa: CASSFVQGRAQSETQYF; cdr3_nt: TGTGCCAGCAGCTTTGTCCAGGGTAGGGCCCAATCGGAGACCCAGTACTTC
v_call: TRBV18; d_call: NA; j_call: TRBJ2-5; clone_size: NA; cdr3_aa: CASSEQDSQETQYF; cdr3_nt: TGTGCCAGCTCGGAACAAGACAGTCAAGAGACCCAGTACTTC
v_call: TRBV7-3; d_call: NA; j_call: TRBJ2-7; clone_size: once; cdr3_aa: CASSLRGGETYEQYF; cdr3_nt: TGTGCCAGCAGCTTAAGGGGGGGCGAAACCTACGAGCAGTACTTC
v_call: TRBV28; d_call: NA; j_call: TRBJ1-1; clone_size: many; cdr3_aa: CASSSDPEAFF; cdr3_nt: TGTGCCAGCAGTTCGGATCCTGAAGCTTTCTTT
v_call: TRBV7-9; d_call: TRBD2; j_call: TRBJ2-1; clone_size: many; cdr3_aa: CASSPIAGGAYNEQFF; cdr3_nt: TGTGCCAGCAGCCCCATAGCGGGAGGAGCCTACAATGAGCAGTTCTTC
v_call: TRBV19; d_call: TRBD2; j_call: TRBJ2-7; clone_size: NA; cdr3_aa: CASSEGTTSYEQYF; cdr3_nt: TGTGCCAGTAGTGAGGGGACTACTAGCTACGAGCAGTACTTC
v_call: TRBV6-1; d_call: NA; j_call: TRBJ2-7; clone_size: many; cdr3_aa: CASSQDGEQYF; cdr3_nt: TGTGCCAGCAGCCAAGATGGGGAGCAGTACTTC
v_call: TRBV28; d_call: NA; j_call: TRBJ2-7; clone_size: many; cdr3_aa: CASTGVEQYF; cdr3_nt: TGTGCCAGCACAGGGGTCGAGCAGTACTTC
v_call: TRBV20-1; d_call: NA; j_call: TRBJ2-2; clone_size: many; cdr3_aa: CSAPLPRNTGELFF; cdr3_nt: TGCAGTGCCCCCCTTCCTAGGAACACCGGGGAGCTGTTTTTT
v_call: TRBV2; d_call: TRBD2; j_call: TRBJ2-4; clone_size: many; cdr3_aa: CASSKTSGRIDIQYF; cdr3_nt: TGTGCCAGCAGTAAGACTAGCGGGAGAATCGACATTCAGTACTTC
v_call: TRBV19; d_call: TRBD2; j_call: TRBJ2-7; clone_size: NA; cdr3_aa: CASSIRLAGDEQYF; cdr3_nt: TGTGCCAGTAGTATAAGACTAGCGGGAGACGAGCAGTACTTC
v_call: TRBV6-1; d_call: TRBD1; j_call: TRBJ1-2; clone_size: many; cdr3_aa: CASSPGQGDGYTF; cdr3_nt: TGTGCCAGCAGTCCCGGACAGGGGGATGGCTACACCTTC
v_call: TRBV7-8; d_call: NA; j_call: TRBJ1-2; clone_size: many; cdr3_aa: CASSPSRPSYYGYTF; cdr3_nt: TGTGCCAGCAGCCCGTCAAGACCGTCGTACTATGGCTACACCTTC
v_call: TRBV5-6; d_call: NA; j_call: TRBJ1-1; clone_size: NA; cdr3_aa: CASSLDDLNTEAFF; cdr3_nt: TGTGCCAGCAGCTTAGACGATTTGAACACTGAAGCTTTCTTT
v_call: TRBV6-4; d_call: TRBD2; j_call: TRBJ2-3; clone_size: many; cdr3_aa: CASSESAGASTDTQYF; cdr3_nt: TGTGCCAGCAGTGAATCAGCGGGAGCTAGCACAGATACGCAGTATTTT
v_call: TRBV27; d_call: NA; j_call: TRBJ2-7; clone_size: many; cdr3_aa: CASRPLLLDEQYF; cdr3_nt: TGTGCCAGCAGGCCCCTCCTCCTCGACGAGCAGTACTTC
v_call: TRBV11-1; d_call: TRBD2; j_call: TRBJ2-4; clone_size: few; cdr3_aa: CASSAGGLAVAKNIQYF; cdr3_nt: TGTGCCAGCAGCGCAGGGGGACTAGCGGTAGCCAAAAACATTCAGTACTTC
v_call: TRBV3-1; d_call: TRBD1; j_call: TRBJ1-1; clone_size: NA; cdr3_aa: CDSSHGQGAMGTEAFF; cdr3_nt: TGTGACAGCAGCCACGGACAGGGGGCGATGGGGACTGAAGCTTTCTTT
v_call: TRBV7-3; d_call: NA; j_call: TRBJ2-3; clone_size: many; cdr3_aa: CASSRRGLAATDTQYF; cdr3_nt: TGTGCCAGCAGCCGCAGGGGCCTAGCGGCCACAGATACGCAGTATTTT